The rows below give T cell receptor beta chains drawn from one sample of a study of human T cells and chemical hapten exposure. MiXCR, run by TCRdb on the RACE reads, gives a single entry per CDR3 protein. Of about 260,000 distinct CDR3 sequences listed, about 9% were seen once; the top ten hold under 2.5%. The sample here was whole blood, taken in connection with sensitization to the hapten diphenylcyclopropenone (DPC). Source of these receptors: a woman in her forties with alopecia areata. Some clones in this sample may be carry-over from other donors' samples. Each CDR3 is given without its conserved first and last residue.

v_call	cdr3_aa
TRBV29-1	SVGTSGMHTQY
TRBV6-2/TRBV6-3	ASNGGSVGTDTQY
TRBV4-3	ASSLDRGRDQPQH
TRBV28	ASSLLRSNTEAF
TRBV4-3	ASSLDREFYNEQF
TRBV29-1	SVGIGANEQF
TRBV6-2/TRBV6-3	ASSPTRTREQY
TRBV28	ASSFSQYEQY
TRBV11-2	ASSLDRAGRGNEQF
TRBV28	ASSSQGARYGYT
TRBV6-6	ASLGGPVDTDTQY
TRBV5-1	ASSLAGGWNEQF
TRBV5-1	ASSLGLRDNSPLH
TRBV28	ASSLSGSGANVLT
TRBV20-1	SARVLRDQPQH
TRBV10-3	AISVGGSRNEQY
TRBV6-2/TRBV6-3	ASSYRPYNEQF
TRBV12-3/TRBV12-4	ASSLLPGPYTGELF
TRBV7-9	ATETGMNTEAF
TRBV5-1	ASSSGPTLLKLRDEQY
TRBV28	ASSIPTGCNEQF
TRBV28	ASSRDWGYT
TRBV25-1	ASRRDYGTDTQY
TRBV7-3	ASSSDGNSGNTIY
TRBV10-3	AISDSGRAKDTQY
TRBV4-1	ASSSPTQGSEAF
TRBV18	ASSPDVGEKSDGYT
TRBV2	ASSEPGGASTDTQY
TRBV18	ASSPPLGHPSTDTQY
TRBV29-1	SARPRLDVGIQY
TRBV7-3	ASSLSPGQGEAF
TRBV7-9	ASSAANGFNYGYT
TRBV28	ASSPGTGVTGANVLT
TRBV6-2/TRBV6-3	ASSASRQSYEQY
TRBV12-3/TRBV12-4	AIRTREVDEQF
TRBV28	ASSDPGMGEQY
TRBV5-5	ASSLGTIPGNEQF
TRBV6-4	ASSESSGSTDTQY
TRBV20-1	SAKNDRYTGELF
TRBV7-2	ASSSIGTTNYGYT
TRBV6-1	ASSEQDGYNQPQH
TRBV7-2	ASSRQGQNLDTQY
TRBV6-2/TRBV6-3	ASSYQAHEQY
TRBV6-2/TRBV6-3	ASSDRTRQETQY
TRBV28	ASSLPLNTEAF
TRBV6-5	ASSSGTLTGELF
TRBV4-2	ASSQEERTQY
TRBV24-1	ATRDPAGDTQY
TRBV5-5	ASSLGGQASIAQY
TRBV11-2	ASSLIVFPNTGELF
TRBV9	ASSPRGPGQAVSGELF
TRBV12-3/TRBV12-4	ASTRAPTGELF
TRBV30	AWSVLAGDADTQY
TRBV28	ASRSPGHPTGELF